The rows below give T cell receptor beta chains drawn from one sample of a study of blood T cell repertoires in COVID-19. Here immunoSEQ multiplex PCR was the method, and the copy in TCRdb shows in-frame clones only, minus some. The sample contains 200,000 to 250,000 clones, around 80% of which appear only once. What was sequenced was peripheral blood. These receptors were taken from a human donor in a cohort sampled during active COVID-19. Both conserved end residues are part of each CDR3. A D gene is named only where the DNA matches it firmly. Clone size is not always given. Where it is, it says once, few, many or a class for expanded clones.

. | TRBJ2-7 | TRBD2 | TRBV5-1 | TGCGCCAGCAGCTTAACTAGCGGGAGAAAAGTCGGCTACGAGCAGTACTTC | CASSLTSGRKVGYEQYF
. | TRBJ1-6 | . | TRBV6-5 | TGTGCCAGCAGTACCCATCGGAGTTTCGATTCACCCCTCCACTTT | CASSTHRSFDSPLHF
. | TRBJ1-2 | TRBD1 | TRBV23-1 | TGCGCCAGCAGTCAATCGGGGAGGACAGGGGGGGCCTATGGCTACACCTTC | CASSQSGRTGGAYGYTF
once | TRBJ1-4 | TRBD1 | TRBV6-2/TRBV6-3 | TGTGCCAGCAGCCACAGGGGGTTCAGAGAAAAACTGTTTTTT | CASSHRGFREKLFF
. | TRBJ2-2 | . | TRBV21-1 | TGTGCCAGCAGCACCGCGGGTAGCGGGAGGGCCGGGGAGCTGTTTTTT | CASSTAGSGRAGELFF
once | TRBJ1-6 | . | TRBV27 | TGTGCCAGCAGTTTGCAGGGAATACGGTCACCCCTCCACTTT | CASSLQGIRSPLHF
once | TRBJ2-5 | . | TRBV7-2 | TGTGCCAGCAGCTTAGAGATCACTCAAGAGACCCAGTACTTC | CASSLEITQETQYF
. | TRBJ2-1 | . | TRBV15 | TGTGCCACCAGCAGAGACGGGGGGTACGGGGGCACCAATGAGCAGTTCTTC | CATSRDGGYGGTNEQFF
. | TRBJ2-2 | TRBD1 | TRBV2 | TGTGCCAGCAGTAAGACGAGGGGACAGAGTAACACCGGGGAGCTGTTTTTT | CASSKTRGQSNTGELFF
. | TRBJ2-1 | TRBD1 | TRBV2 | TGTGCCAGCAGCCGGGACAGGGGCGGCGATGAGCAGTTCTTC | CASSRDRGGDEQFF
. | TRBJ2-5 | . | TRBV2 | TGTGCCAGCAGCCAGCGGGTGCCCAGGGAGACCCAGTACTTC | CASSQRVPRETQYF
. | TRBJ1-1 | . | TRBV5-8 | TGTGCCAGCAGCCTACTACTGCGGGCACCCAACACTGAAGCTTTCTTT | CASSLLLRAPNTEAFF
. | TRBJ1-2 | TRBD1 | TRBV19 | TGTGCCAGTAGTCCCAAACCCGGGACAGGTTATGGCTACACCTTC | CASSPKPGTGYGYTF
. | TRBJ2-7 | . | TRBV7-9 | TGTGCCAGCAGCTTAGGATCAGAAACCTACGAGCAGTACTTC | CASSLGSETYEQYF
. | TRBJ2-1 | TRBD1 | TRBV9 | TGTGCCAGCAGCGTAGATTGGGACAGCGAAGACAATGAGCAGTTCTTC | CASSVDWDSEDNEQFF
. | TRBJ2-2 | TRBD2 | TRBV24-1 | TGTGCCACCAGTGATTTGCGCCGCGGGGGGCTCCCCGCGTGGACCGGGGAGCTGTTTTTT | CATSDLRRGGLPAWTGELFF
once | TRBJ1-1 | TRBD1 | TRBV7-9 | TGTGCCAGCAGCTTAGAAGGGACAGGGCATTTCTTT | CASSLEGTGHFF
. | TRBJ1-6 | . | TRBV5-6 | TGTGCCAGCAGCCGTCAGGGACACCTCCACTTT | CASSRQGHLHF
few | TRBJ2-1 | TRBD1 | TRBV6-5 | TGTGCCAGCAGAAGGGGGCGACCAGACAATGAGCAGTTCTTC | CASRRGRPDNEQFF
. | TRBJ1-2 | . | TRBV7-2 | TGTGCCAGCACCCGGGGGGGCACTAACTATGGCTACACCTTC | CASTRGGTNYGYTF
. | TRBJ2-7 | TRBD1 | TRBV19 | TGTGCCAGTAAGATAGGGACAGGGGCAGACGAGCAGTACTTC | CASKIGTGADEQYF
. | TRBJ2-2 | TRBD2 | TRBV5-1 | TGCGCCAGCAGCGTACTAGGGACTAGCGGCACCGGGGAGCTGTTTTTT | CASSVLGTSGTGELFF
few | TRBJ1-2 | TRBD1 | TRBV15 | TGTGCCACCAGCAGGGACAGGGGGAGGTATGGCTACACCTTC | CATSRDRGRYGYTF